Below, 21 T cell receptor beta chains from the same sample are listed, as sequenced in a study of cytomegalovirus exposure and HLA in healthy donors. PCR amplification relied on 60 Vbeta primers (plus 13 Jbeta primers). Using immunoSEQ multiplex PCR, the repertoire was profiled, and TCRdb retains in-frame clones only, with some absent. Here the sample table reports about 140,000 clones. Sequenced: PBMCs. The receptors originated from a male donor in good health and CMV-seronegative.

V is TRBV6-5 and J is TRBJ2-1; 7 bases align to TRBD2. CDR3 length equals 16 residues. CDR1 is MNHEY, CDR2 SVGAGI, per germline. The ends lost 6 bases at V and 6 bases at J; junction bases unmatched: 14. Written as DNA, the CDR3 is TGTGCCAGCAGCTACATTAGGACTAGAGGGAGCAATGAGCAGTTCTTC. Its protein product is CASSYIRTRGSNEQFF.

The chain links TRBV11-3 to TRBJ1-2, with D unclear. The CDR3 sequence is 12 residues long. V dropped 1 base and J dropped 8 bases, with 8 bases sitting between them. CDR1 and CDR2 (germline): SGHNT, YENEEA. The CDR3 sequence is CASSLGGEGYTF. The CDR3 DNA reads TGTGCCAGCAGCTTAGGAGGTGAAGGCTACACCTTC.

J is TRBJ1-1 and V is TRBV6-1; 10 bases fit TRBD1. The CDR3 covers 13 residues. The germline V gene has CDR1 MNHNS and CDR2 SASEGT. The trim removed 8 bases at V and 1 base at J, leaving 1 base unmatched. CDR3 in DNA: TGTGCCAGCGGGGACAGGGGGAACACTGAAGCTTTCTTT. This codes for CASGDRGNTEAFF.

The chain combines TRBV4-1 with TRBJ2-2; weak D call: TRBD2 (6 bases). The germline V gene has CDR1 MGHRA and CDR2 YSYEKL. This CDR3 comprises 17 residues. The V end was cut by 0 bases, the J end by 4 bases, with 15 bases between. The CDR3 DNA reads TGCGCCAGCAGCCAAGATCAAGGAGGGTTGACCACCGGGGAGCTGTTTTTT. It encodes CASSQDQGGLTTGELFF.

This chain joins TRBV5-1 and TRBJ1-1; D not resolved. The CDR3 contains 13 residues. Germline CDR1 reads SGHRS; CDR2 reads YFSETQ. V dropped 1 base and J dropped 0 bases, with 4 bases sitting between them. The CDR3 DNA is TGCGCCAGCAGCTTGCAGATGAACACTGAAGCTTTCTTT. It specifies CASSLQMNTEAFF.

The chain recombines TRBV12-5 with TRBJ1-1; D is uncertain. The CDR3 runs 13 residues. The germline V gene encodes CDR1 LGHNT and CDR2 FRNRAP. Trimming removed 9 bases at V and 5 bases at J, with 16 bases between. Here the CDR3 reads CARGGGNETEAFF. DNA of the CDR3: TGTGCTAGGGGAGGAGGTAACGAAACTGAAGCTTTCTTT.

The chain employs TRBV19 and TRBJ1-5; 8 bases line up with TRBD1. The CDR3 loop spans 13 amino acids. Germline CDR1 and CDR2: LNHDA and SQIVND (reference sequence). V gave up 6 bases and J gave up 3 bases; unmatched junction bases: 1. The CDR3, as DNA: TGTGCCAGTAGGACAGGGGTCAATCAGCCCCAGCATTTT. Translation gives CASRTGVNQPQHF.

V is TRBV30 and J is TRBJ1-5, with TRBD1 as a possible D gene (5 bases). V was trimmed by 6 bases and J by 4 bases, leaving 13 bases between them. The CDR3 runs to 13 residues. Germline V lookup: CDR1 GTSNPN, CDR2 SVGIG (reference sequence). The CDR3 DNA reads as TGTGCCTGCTACTCGGGGGGGAATCAGCCCCAGCATTTT. Translating it yields CACYSGGNQPQHF. Combining the CDR3 with reference TRBV30 and TRBJ1-5 gives the whole variable domain SQTIHQWPATLVQPVGSPLSLECTVEGTSNPNLYWYRQAAGRGLQLLFYSVGIGQISSEVPQNLSASRPQDRQFILSSKKLLLSDSGFYLCACYSGGNQPQHFGDGTRLSIL.

This chain connects TRBV5-6 to TRBJ2-7; D is undetermined. The CDR3 contains 13 residues. V lost 4 bases, J lost 4 bases, and 12 bases lay in between. Germline values: CDR1 SGHDT, CDR2 YYEEEE. CDR3 sequence reads: CASSPRERYEQYF. In DNA, the CDR3 is TGTGCCAGCAGCCCCCGAGAGAGGTACGAGCAGTACTTC.

For the CDR3, the DNA is TGTGCCAGCAGTGATACAGGGGACAAGCAGTTCTTC. This encodes CASSDTGDKQFF. V and J are TRBV6-5 and TRBJ2-1, with 7 bases lining up with TRBD1. CDR3 length: 12 residues. Germline V gives CDR1 MNHEY, CDR2 SVGAGI. V was clipped by 5 bases and J by 11 bases; unmatched bases: 6.

V is TRBV27 and J is TRBJ1-2; 7 bases match TRBD1. This CDR3 is 15 amino acids long. CDR1 MNHEY and CDR2 SMNVEV come from the germline V gene (reference sequence). The V and J ends lost 1 base and 2 bases, in that order; junction bases with no gene match: 4. The CDR3 nucleotides read TGTGCCAGCAGTTTATTCGGGACAGACAACTATGGCTACACCTTC. Protein sequence: CASSLFGTDNYGYTF.

The chain joins TRBV30 to TRBJ1-2; D remains unclear. The V gene lost 4 bases and the J gene lost 5 bases, with 17 bases spanning the gap. Germline assignment: CDR1 GTSNPN and CDR2 SVGIG (reference sequence). The CDR3 loop spans 14 amino acids. Here the CDR3 reads CAWTSRGGLYGYTF. The CDR3 DNA follows: TGTGCCTGGACATCCAGAGGAGGCCTTTATGGCTACACCTTC.

The chain employs TRBV4-1 and TRBJ2-7, with 7 bases identical to TRBD2. This CDR3 has 16 amino acids. V was pared by 3 bases and J by 5 bases, with 13 bases of the junction left unmatched. Germline CDR1 reads MGHRA; CDR2 reads YSYEKL. CDR3 residues: CASSHPTAREGNEQYF. For the CDR3, the DNA is TGCGCCAGCAGCCATCCCACCGCCAGGGAGGGGAACGAGCAGTACTTC.

The chain couples TRBV6-1 to TRBJ1-1; D remains ambiguous. From germline, CDR1 is MNHNS and CDR2 SASEGT. V was trimmed by 1 base and J by 1 base, leaving 7 bases between them. This CDR3 has 14 amino acids. CDR3 bases: TGTGCCAGCAGTGAAGTTGGCAGGAACACTGAAGCTTTCTTT. It translates to CASSEVGRNTEAFF.

The chain recombines TRBV5-6 with TRBJ1-1; no clear D. Germline V gives CDR1 SGHDT, CDR2 YYEEEE. Trimming cost V 3 bases and J 0 bases, with 12 bases left between them. This CDR3 contains 15 residues. DNA of the CDR3: TGTGCCAGCAGCTCCCTCGCCAGAATGAACACTGAAGCTTTCTTT. Its protein product is CASSSLARMNTEAFF.

CDR3 DNA sequence: TGCAGTGCCCCGGGTAGAAATACGCAGTATTTT. Translated, it gives CSAPGRNTQYF. The V call is TRBV20-1, the J call TRBJ2-3, with no clear D. The germline V gene encodes CDR1 DFQATT and CDR2 SNEGSKA (reference sequence). V dropped 6 bases and J dropped 7 bases, with 11 bases sitting between them. The CDR3 is 11 amino acids.

V usage is TRBV4-2 and J usage is TRBJ2-1, with 8 bases identical to TRBD2. The germline V gene encodes CDR1 LGHNA and CDR2 YNFKEQ. This CDR3 is built from 16 residues. Unmatched junction bases numbered 9, after V lost 1 base and J lost 7 bases. The CDR3 DNA reads TGTGCCAGCAGCCAAGTACCGGGAGGGGAATTGAATGAGCAGTTCTTC. Protein product: CASSQVPGGELNEQFF.

J is TRBJ1-5 and V is TRBV9; D may be TRBD1 (5 bases). V was pared by 2 bases and J by 10 bases, with 16 bases between. There are 14 residues in the CDR3. Germline assignment: CDR1 SGDLS and CDR2 YYNGEE. The CDR3 nucleotides are TGTGCCAGCAGCGTGGGGGGGACGTCGCCTCCCCAGCATTTT. This gives the protein CASSVGGTSPPQHF.

The CDR3 coding sequence is TGTGCCAGCAGTTTACCGGGGGGGGAAACGGGCTACACCTTC. Its protein product is CASSLPGGETGYTF. The chain joins TRBV27 to TRBJ1-2; possible D gene TRBD1, 5 bases. The CDR3 totals 14 residues. The V and J ends lost 2 bases and 8 bases respectively, with 15 bases between them. Per germline, CDR1 MNHEY and CDR2 SMNVEV (reference sequence).

The CDR3 protein is CASSLSVYGYTF. In DNA, the CDR3 is TGTGCCAGCAGTTTATCGGTGTATGGCTACACCTTC. The chain links TRBV28 to TRBJ1-2; D is unclear. The V end lost 1 base, the J end lost 5 bases, and 5 bases lay between the germline ends. Per germline, CDR1 MDHEN and CDR2 SYDVKM. CDR3 length equals 12 residues.

This chain uses TRBV14 with TRBJ2-6, with 8 nucleotides matching TRBD1. The CDR3 consists of 20 residues. Germline values: CDR1 SGHDN, CDR2 FVKESK. Trimming cost V 1 base and J 4 bases; bases outside gene matches: 15. The CDR3 sequence: CASSQGYSRTGYPGANVLTF. The CDR3 DNA reads TGTGCCAGCAGCCAAGGGTATTCCAGGACAGGGTACCCCGGGGCCAACGTCCTGACTTTC.